This T cell receptor (beta chain) was recovered during a study of T cell changes during pregnancy in multiple sclerosis. The data were produced by immunoSEQ multiplex PCR, yet TCRdb's version contains in-frame clones alone and is incomplete. The table records roughly 30,000 clones, under 90% of them present only once. The clonotype comes from a female donor with multiple sclerosis, enrolled in a pregnancy study. This material consisted of CD8+ T cells from peripheral blood mononuclear cells, taken after pregnancy.

The DNA for the CDR3 is TGTGCCAGCAGCTTATCGTTAACCTACGAGCAGTACTTC. It codes for CASSLSLTYEQYF. The chain is built from TRBV7-6 and TRBJ2-7; D is uncertain. The CDR3 is 13 residues long. V lost 2 bases and J lost 2, with 7 bases in between. Germline V CDR1 and CDR2: SGHVS, FNYEAQ. The full variable domain, completed using reference TRBV7-6 and TRBJ2-7, is GAGVSQSPRYKVTKRGQDVALRCDPISGHVSLYWYRQALGQGPEFLTYFNYEAQQDKSGLPNDRFSAERPEGSISTLTIQRTEQRDSAMYRCASSLSLTYEQYFGPGTRLTVT.